This entry lists 20 T cell receptor beta chains sequenced from one sample in a study of blood T cell repertoires in COVID-19 (dated by TCRdb to 2020 to 2022). Libraries were prepared through the immunoSEQ multiplex PCR assay. Held by TCRdb, this immuneACCESS table contains in-frame sequences only and omits some clones. Under half of the omission traces to an unresolved V gene where checked; the cause of the rest is unknown. The sample data list about 250,000 clones, and roughly 90% of these were observed just once. The ten largest clones take up 0.8% of the sample. The source material was peripheral blood. The receptor set was obtained from a woman in her 30s with acute or convalescent COVID-19.

The chain is built from TRBV19 and TRBJ2-2; 11 nucleotides line up with TRBD2. Germline trimming cut 6 bases from V and 6 bases from J; bases unmatched to any gene: 6. There are 15 residues in the CDR3. CDR1 LNHDA and CDR2 SQIVND come from the germline V gene (reference sequence). The chain's CDR3 is CASSQLAGGAGELFF. DNA of the CDR3: TGTGCCAGTAGCCAATTAGCGGGAGGGGCCGGGGAGCTGTTTTTT.

The chain links TRBV14 to TRBJ2-3, with TRBD2 matching 9 bases. The germline CDR1 and CDR2 sequences are SGHDN and FVKESK. CDR3 length equals 16 residues. V shed 2 bases and J 2 bases; nucleotides not matched to a gene: 5. This CDR3 is CASSQPGLANTDTQYF. The CDR3 nucleotides are TGTGCCAGCAGCCAACCGGGACTAGCTAACACAGATACGCAGTATTTT.

V is TRBV5-4 and J is TRBJ2-1, with 11 nucleotides matching TRBD2. The V segment lost 2 bases and the J segment 6 bases; nucleotides outside the gene matches: 7. Looked up from germline, CDR1 is SGHNT and CDR2 is YYREEE (reference sequence). There are 16 residues in the CDR3. The CDR3 loop is CASSFPTSGALNEQFF. For the CDR3, the DNA is TGTGCCAGCAGCTTCCCGACTAGCGGGGCCCTCAATGAGCAGTTCTTC. The full variable domain, in which reference TRBV5-4 and TRBJ2-1 provide the parts outside the CDR3, is ETGVTQSPTHLIKTRGQQVTLRCSSQSGHNTVSWYQQALGQGPQFIFQYYREEENGRGNFPPRFSGLQFPNYSSELNVNALELDDSALYLCASSFPTSGALNEQFFGPGTRLTVL.

This clone was observed a handful of times. The V and J genes are TRBV27 and TRBJ2-5; TRBD2 matches 8 bases. The CDR3 runs 13 residues. Germline CDR1 and CDR2: MNHEY and SMNVEV (reference sequence). With 10 bases clipped from V and 4 bases from J, the junction kept 8 bases outside the gene matches. CDR3 residues: CANTAGERETQYF. CDR3 bases: TGTGCCAACACAGCGGGAGAAAGAGAGACCCAGTACTTC.

This clone was observed once. This rearrangement joins TRBV11-3 to TRBJ2-1; TRBD2 agrees at 9 bases. The CDR3 length is 15 residues. The V gene's germline CDR1 is SGHNT and CDR2 YENEEA. V trimming: 3 bases; J trimming: 8 bases; junction bases outside the gene matches: 8. CDR3 sequence reads: CASSLGGTSSHEQFF. The CDR3 region has the DNA TGTGCCAGCAGCTTGGGCGGGACTAGCAGTCATGAGCAGTTCTTC.

The rearrangement joins TRBV6-5 to TRBJ1-1, with a tentative D call TRBD1 (5 bases). Between the trimmed V and J ends, which lost 5 bases and 1 base, there was a span of 11 bases. The CDR3 is 14 amino acids. CDR1 and CDR2 from the germline V gene are MNHEY and SVGAGI. The CDR3 nucleotides read TGTGCCAGCAGTCAGGGTTTTGGGAACACTGAAGCTTTCTTT. It encodes CASSQGFGNTEAFF.

The chain carries TRBV5-4 and TRBJ2-6; 7 nucleotides align to TRBD1. CDR3 length: 17 residues. Germline V gene data show CDR1 as SGHNT and CDR2 as YYREEE (reference sequence). The ends lost 4 bases at V and 0 bases at J; junction bases unmatched: 7. The CDR3 sequence is CASSGGQENSGANVLTF. The CDR3 DNA reads TGTGCCAGCAGCGGAGGACAGGAAAACTCTGGGGCCAACGTCCTGACTTTC.

The V and J genes are TRBV6-5 and TRBJ1-6, with 7 bases identical to TRBD1. CDR1 and CDR2 from the germline V gene are MNHEY and SVGAGI. The V and J ends lost 6 bases and 6 bases, in that order; junction bases with no gene match: 8. The CDR3 runs 15 residues. DNA for the CDR3: TGTGCCAGCAGGAATACCGACAGGGTTAATTCACCCCTCCACTTT. The encoded protein is CASRNTDRVNSPLHF.

The chain is built from TRBV6-6 and TRBJ2-7; 9 bases line up with TRBD2. CDR1 and CDR2 (germline): MNHNY, SVGAGI (reference sequence). CDR3 size: 16 residues. The trim removed 6 bases at V and 4 bases at J, leaving 13 bases unmatched. The CDR3 DNA reads as TGTGCCAGCAGCGACGCCATGCCTAGCGGGACGTACGAGCAGTACTTC. It yields the protein CASSDAMPSGTYEQYF.

A few counts support this clone. The V call is TRBV11-2, the J call TRBJ2-7; D remains unclear. There are 10 residues in the CDR3. CDR1 and CDR2 (germline): SGHAT, FQNNGV. V was cut by 2 bases and J by 6 bases, with 2 bases left in between. DNA of the CDR3: TGTGCCAGCAGCTTACGCGAGCAGTACTTC. This translates into CASSLREQYF.

The chain has TRBV7-2 and TRBJ2-1; D ambiguous. Trimming pared 5 bases from V and 9 bases from J, leaving 14 bases between. Germline V gene lookup returns CDR1 SGHTA and CDR2 FQGNSA. This CDR3 contains 13 residues. The CDR3 sequence: CASSPRMVFEQFF. The DNA for the CDR3 is TGTGCCAGCAGCCCGCGAATGGTTTTTGAGCAGTTCTTC.

This clone was seen a handful of times. This sequence joins TRBV6-4 and TRBJ2-3; 12 bases line up with TRBD2. The CDR3 consists of 16 residues. Germline V gives CDR1 MRHNA, CDR2 SNTAGT. Unmatched junction bases numbered 6, after V lost 3 bases and J lost 5 bases. The CDR3, as DNA: TGTGCCAGCAGTGAGCTAGCGGGAGGGCCGGGAGATACGCAGTATTTT. Amino acids: CASSELAGGPGDTQYF.

The rearrangement joins TRBV21-1 to TRBJ2-1; the tabulated D call, TRBD1, remains unverified against the DNA. TRBV21-1 has pseudogene status. The CDR3 extends over 14 amino acids. The CDR3, as DNA: TGTGCCAGCAGCAAGTGGGCTTGTGACAATGAGCAGTTCTTC. Amino acids: CASSKWACDNEQFF.

The chain couples TRBV7-6 to TRBJ2-7; weak D call: TRBD1 (7 bases). Trimming took off 0 bases at V and 4 bases at J, with 10 bases between the two ends. CDR1 SGHVS and CDR2 FNYEAQ come from the germline V gene. The CDR3 length is 14 residues. The CDR3, as DNA: TGTGCCAGCAGCTTAGCGGAGGGGGCATACGAGCAGTACTTC. Translating it yields CASSLAEGAYEQYF. Together with reference TRBV7-6 and TRBJ2-7, the CDR3 gives the full variable domain: GAGVSQSPRYKVTKRGQDVALRCDPISGHVSLYWYRQALGQGPEFLTYFNYEAQQDKSGLPNDRFSAERPEGSISTLTIQRTEQRDSAMYRCASSLAEGAYEQYFGPGTRLTVT.

This sequence joins TRBV9 and TRBJ2-7; 7 bases fit TRBD2. CDR3 length: 10 residues. Germline CDR1 is SGDLS and CDR2 is YYNGEE. Germline trimming cut 7 bases from V and 5 bases from J; bases unmatched to any gene: 0. The CDR3 reads CASAGDEQYF. Here the CDR3 DNA reads TGTGCCAGCGCGGGGGACGAGCAGTACTTC. Variable domain in full (rest from reference TRBV9 and TRBJ2-7): DSGVTQTPKHLITATGQRVTLRCSPRSGDLSVYWYQQSLDQGLQFLIQYYNGEERAKGNILERFSAQQFPDLHSELNLSSLELGDSALYFCASAGDEQYFGPGTRLTVT.

V gene TRBV18 combines with J gene TRBJ2-1; TRBD2 aligns across 8 bases. This CDR3 contains 16 residues. V gave up 0 bases and J gave up 2 bases; unmatched junction bases: 3. Germline V lookup: CDR1 KGHSH, CDR2 LQKENI. In nucleotides, the CDR3 is TGTGCCAGCTCACCACCGGTCGGGAGGGCCTACAATGAGCAGTTCTTC. Translating gives CASSPPVGRAYNEQFF.

This clone was detected once. The genes are TRBV12-3 or TRBV12-4 and TRBJ2-1; D is unclear. The CDR3 is 13 residues long. V was shortened by 3 bases and J by 6 bases, with 9 bases between the two germline ends. The CDR3 DNA sequence: TGTGCCAGCAGTTTGCTATCCGTCAATGAGCAGTTCTTC. Amino acid sequence: CASSLLSVNEQFF.

The chain combines TRBV7-2 with TRBJ2-7; 7 nucleotides agree with TRBD1. J gave up 2 bases and V 2 bases, and 6 bases lay outside the gene matches. Germline V gives CDR1 SGHTA, CDR2 FQGNSA. This CDR3 comprises 15 residues. CDR3: CASSLQQGLPYEQYF. DNA for the CDR3: TGTGCCAGCAGCTTACAACAGGGGCTCCCCTACGAGCAGTACTTC.

CDR3 in amino acids: CASSLIGGPVPNEAFF. The CDR3 DNA sequence: TGTGCCAGCAGCTTAATAGGGGGCCCTGTACCGAATGAAGCTTTCTTT. The rearrangement uses TRBV7-2 and TRBJ1-1, with 7 bases that match TRBD1. The CDR3 loop spans 16 amino acids. V shed 2 bases and J 7 bases; nucleotides not matched to a gene: 13. Germline CDR1 reads SGHTA; CDR2 reads FQGNSA.

This clone was picked up a small number of times. Distinct nucleotide sequences in the sample also encode this CDR3. The CDR3 here is CASSLGGGSYNEQFF. CDR3 DNA sequence: TGTGCCAGCAGCTTGGGCGGGGGGTCCTACAATGAGCAGTTCTTC. The rearrangement uses TRBV5-4 and TRBJ2-1, with 8 bases aligning to TRBD2. Germline V CDR1 and CDR2: SGHNT, YYREEE (reference sequence). The J segment lost 1 base and the V segment lost 0 bases, leaving 0 bases of the junction unmatched. The CDR3 is 15 amino acids.